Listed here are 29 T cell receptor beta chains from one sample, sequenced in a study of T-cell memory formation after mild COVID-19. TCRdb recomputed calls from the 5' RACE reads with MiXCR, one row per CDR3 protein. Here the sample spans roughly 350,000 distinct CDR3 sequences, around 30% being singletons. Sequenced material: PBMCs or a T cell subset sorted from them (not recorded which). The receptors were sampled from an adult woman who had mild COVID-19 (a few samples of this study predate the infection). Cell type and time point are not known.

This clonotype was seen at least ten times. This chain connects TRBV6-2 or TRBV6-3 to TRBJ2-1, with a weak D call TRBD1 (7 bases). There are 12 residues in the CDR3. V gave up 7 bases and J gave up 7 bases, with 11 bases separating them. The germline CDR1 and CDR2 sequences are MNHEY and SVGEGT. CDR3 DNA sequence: TGTGCCAGCACGTCAGGGGGGAATGAGCAGTTCTTC. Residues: CASTSGGNEQFF.

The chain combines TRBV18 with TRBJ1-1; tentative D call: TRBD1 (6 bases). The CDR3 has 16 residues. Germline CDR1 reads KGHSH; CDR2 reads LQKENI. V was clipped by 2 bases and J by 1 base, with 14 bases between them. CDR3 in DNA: TGTGCCAGCTCACCAAACCCCCCGGGGGCGAACACTGAAGCTTTCTTT. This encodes CASSPNPPGANTEAFF.

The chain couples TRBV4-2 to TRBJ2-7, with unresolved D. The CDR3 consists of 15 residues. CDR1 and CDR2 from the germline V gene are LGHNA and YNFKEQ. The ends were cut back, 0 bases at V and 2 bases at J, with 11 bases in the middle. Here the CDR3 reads CASSQEGTQAYEQYF. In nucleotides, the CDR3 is TGTGCCAGCAGCCAAGAAGGCACCCAAGCCTACGAGCAGTACTTC.

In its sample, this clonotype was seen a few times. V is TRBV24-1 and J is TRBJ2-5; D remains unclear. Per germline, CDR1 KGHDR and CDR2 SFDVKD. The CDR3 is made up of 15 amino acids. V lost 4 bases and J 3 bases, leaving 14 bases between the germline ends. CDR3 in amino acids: CATSENWDSEETQYF. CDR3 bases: TGTGCCACCAGTGAGAATTGGGATTCTGAAGAGACCCAGTACTTC.

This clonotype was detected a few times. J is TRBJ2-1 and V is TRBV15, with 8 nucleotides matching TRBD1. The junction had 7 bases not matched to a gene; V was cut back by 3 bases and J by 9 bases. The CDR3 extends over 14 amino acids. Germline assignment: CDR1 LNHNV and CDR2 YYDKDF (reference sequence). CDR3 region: CATSSGQGGGEQFF. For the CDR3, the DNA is TGTGCCACCAGCAGCGGACAGGGAGGAGGTGAGCAGTTCTTC.

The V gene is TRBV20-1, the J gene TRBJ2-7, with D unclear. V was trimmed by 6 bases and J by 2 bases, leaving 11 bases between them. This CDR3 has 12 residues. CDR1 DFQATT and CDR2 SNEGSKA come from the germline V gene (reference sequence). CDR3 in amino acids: CSAAPLAYEQYF. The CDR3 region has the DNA TGCAGTGCCGCCCCACTGGCCTACGAGCAGTACTTC.

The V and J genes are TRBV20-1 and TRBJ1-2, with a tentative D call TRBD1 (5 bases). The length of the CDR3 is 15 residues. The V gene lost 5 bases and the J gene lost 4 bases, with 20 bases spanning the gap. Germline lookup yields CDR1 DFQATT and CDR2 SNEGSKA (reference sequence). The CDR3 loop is CSAHISTGDSYGYTF. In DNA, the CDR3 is TGCAGTGCTCATATCTCCACAGGAGACAGCTATGGCTACACCTTC.

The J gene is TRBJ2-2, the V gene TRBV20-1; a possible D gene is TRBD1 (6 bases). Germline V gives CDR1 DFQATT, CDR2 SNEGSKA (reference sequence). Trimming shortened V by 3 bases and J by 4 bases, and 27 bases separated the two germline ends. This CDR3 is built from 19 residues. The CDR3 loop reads CSASCWSTGTPGCTGELFF. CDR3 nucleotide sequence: TGCAGTGCTAGTTGTTGGTCGACAGGTACCCCGGGTTGCACCGGGGAGCTGTTTTTT.

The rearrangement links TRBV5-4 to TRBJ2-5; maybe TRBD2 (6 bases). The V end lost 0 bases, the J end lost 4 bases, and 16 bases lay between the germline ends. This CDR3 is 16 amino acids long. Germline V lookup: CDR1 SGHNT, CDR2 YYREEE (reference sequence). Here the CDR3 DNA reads TGTGCCAGCAGCTTGGATCGCCCGTCGGAGGGAGAGACCCAGTACTTC. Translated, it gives CASSLDRPSEGETQYF.

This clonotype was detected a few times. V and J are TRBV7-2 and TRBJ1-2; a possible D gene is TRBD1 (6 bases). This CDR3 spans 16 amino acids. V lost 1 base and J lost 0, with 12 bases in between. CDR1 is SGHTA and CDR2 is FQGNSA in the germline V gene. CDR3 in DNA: TGTGCCAGCAGCTTAGGGTCCCCAGGGGCTAACTATGGCTACACCTTC. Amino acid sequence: CASSLGSPGANYGYTF.

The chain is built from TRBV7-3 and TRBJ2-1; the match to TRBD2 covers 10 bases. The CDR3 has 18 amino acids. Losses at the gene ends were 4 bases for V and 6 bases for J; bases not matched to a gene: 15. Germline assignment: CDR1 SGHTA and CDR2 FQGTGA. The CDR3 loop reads CASSSPTNRAGGGNEQFF. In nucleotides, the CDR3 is TGTGCCAGCAGCTCCCCAACGAATCGAGCGGGAGGGGGCAATGAGCAGTTCTTC.

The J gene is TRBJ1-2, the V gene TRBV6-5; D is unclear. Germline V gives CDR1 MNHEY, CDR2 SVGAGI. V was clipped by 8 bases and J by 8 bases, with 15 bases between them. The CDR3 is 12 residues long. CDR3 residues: CASSLGPGGYTF. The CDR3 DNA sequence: TGTGCCAGCTCATTAGGGCCGGGAGGCTACACCTTC.

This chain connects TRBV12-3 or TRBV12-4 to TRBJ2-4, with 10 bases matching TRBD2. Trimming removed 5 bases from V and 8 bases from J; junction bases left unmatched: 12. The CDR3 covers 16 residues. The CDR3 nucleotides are TGTGCCAGCAGTCCCCCGGCTAGCGGGAGTCATTACATTCAGTACTTC. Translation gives CASSPPASGSHYIQYF.

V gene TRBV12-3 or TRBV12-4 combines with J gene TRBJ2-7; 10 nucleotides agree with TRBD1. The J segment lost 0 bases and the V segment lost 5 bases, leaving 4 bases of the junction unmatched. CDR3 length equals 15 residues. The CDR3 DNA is TGTGCCAGCAGTCAGAGGACAGGGGGCTCCTACGAGCAGTACTTC. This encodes CASSQRTGGSYEQYF.

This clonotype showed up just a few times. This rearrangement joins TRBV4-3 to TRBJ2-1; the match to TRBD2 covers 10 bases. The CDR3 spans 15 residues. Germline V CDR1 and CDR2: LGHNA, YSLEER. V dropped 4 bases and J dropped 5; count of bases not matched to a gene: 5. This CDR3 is CASSPGLAMHNEQFF. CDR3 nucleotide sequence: TGCGCCAGCAGCCCGGGACTAGCGATGCACAATGAGCAGTTCTTC.

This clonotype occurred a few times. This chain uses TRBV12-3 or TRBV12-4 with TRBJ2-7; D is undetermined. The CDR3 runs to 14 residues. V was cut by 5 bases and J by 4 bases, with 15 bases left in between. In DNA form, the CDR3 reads TGTGCCAGCAGTGAAACGGACGCCGGGTACGAGCAGTACTTC. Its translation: CASSETDAGYEQYF.

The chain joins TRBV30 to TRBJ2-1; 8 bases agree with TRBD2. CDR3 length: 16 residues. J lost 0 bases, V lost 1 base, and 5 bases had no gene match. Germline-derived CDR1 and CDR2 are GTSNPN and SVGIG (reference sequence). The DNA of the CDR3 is TGTGCCTGGAGTGGACTAGCGTCAAGCTCCTACAATGAGCAGTTCTTC. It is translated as CAWSGLASSSYNEQFF. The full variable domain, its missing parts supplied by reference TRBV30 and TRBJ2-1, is SQTIHQWPATLVQPVGSPLSLECTVEGTSNPNLYWYRQAAGRGLQLLFYSVGIGQISSEVPQNLSASRPQDRQFILSSKKLLLSDSGFYLCAWSGLASSSYNEQFFGPGTRLTVL.

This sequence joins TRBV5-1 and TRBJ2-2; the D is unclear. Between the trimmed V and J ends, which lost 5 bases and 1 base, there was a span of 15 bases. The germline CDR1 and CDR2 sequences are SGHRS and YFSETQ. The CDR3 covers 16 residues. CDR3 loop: CASRSDRIENTGELFF. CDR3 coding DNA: TGCGCCAGCAGATCGGACCGAATAGAGAACACCGGGGAGCTGTTTTTT.

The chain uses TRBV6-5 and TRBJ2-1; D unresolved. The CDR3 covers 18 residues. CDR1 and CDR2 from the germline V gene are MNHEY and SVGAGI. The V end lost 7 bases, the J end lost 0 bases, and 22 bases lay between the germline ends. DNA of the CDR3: TGTGCCAGCACCCAATTTGTGGGTGAGGATAGCTCCTACAATGAGCAGTTCTTC. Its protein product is CASTQFVGEDSSYNEQFF.

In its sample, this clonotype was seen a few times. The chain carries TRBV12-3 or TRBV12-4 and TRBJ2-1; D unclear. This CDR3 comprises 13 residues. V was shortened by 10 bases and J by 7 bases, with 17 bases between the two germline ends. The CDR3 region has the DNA TGTGCCACCCTCGCCTCGTTTTTTAATGAGCAGTTCTTC. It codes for CATLASFFNEQFF.

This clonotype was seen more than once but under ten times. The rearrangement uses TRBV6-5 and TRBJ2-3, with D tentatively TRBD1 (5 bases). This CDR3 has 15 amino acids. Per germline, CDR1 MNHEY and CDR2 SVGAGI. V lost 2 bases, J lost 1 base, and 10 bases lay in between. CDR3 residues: CASSYGDSRTDTQYF. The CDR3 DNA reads TGTGCCAGCAGTTACGGCGACAGCCGCACAGATACGCAGTATTTT.

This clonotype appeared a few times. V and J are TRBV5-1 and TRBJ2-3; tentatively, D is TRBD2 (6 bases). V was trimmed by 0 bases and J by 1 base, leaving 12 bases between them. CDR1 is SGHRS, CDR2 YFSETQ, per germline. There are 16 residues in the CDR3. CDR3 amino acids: CASSLAGASGTDTQYF. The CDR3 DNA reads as TGCGCCAGCAGCTTGGCTGGGGCTAGCGGCACAGATACGCAGTATTTT.

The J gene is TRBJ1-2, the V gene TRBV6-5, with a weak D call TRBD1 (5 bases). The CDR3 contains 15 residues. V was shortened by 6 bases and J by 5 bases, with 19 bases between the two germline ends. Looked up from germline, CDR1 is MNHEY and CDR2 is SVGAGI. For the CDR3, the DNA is TGTGCCAGCAGCCAGTCGGACACGGAGTTATATGGCTACACCTTC. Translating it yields CASSQSDTELYGYTF.

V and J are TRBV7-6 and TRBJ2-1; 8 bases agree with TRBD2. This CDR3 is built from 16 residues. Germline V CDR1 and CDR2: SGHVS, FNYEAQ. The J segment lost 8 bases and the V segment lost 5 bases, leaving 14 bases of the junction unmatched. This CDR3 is CASSITGTRGADEQFF. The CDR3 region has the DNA TGTGCCAGCAGCATAACCGGGACTAGGGGTGCGGATGAGCAGTTCTTC.

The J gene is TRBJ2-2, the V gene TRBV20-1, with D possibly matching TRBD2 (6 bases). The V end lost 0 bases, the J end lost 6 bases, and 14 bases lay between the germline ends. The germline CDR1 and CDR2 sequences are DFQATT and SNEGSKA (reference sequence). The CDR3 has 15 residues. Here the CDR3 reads CSARDLTGVAGELFF. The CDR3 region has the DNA TGCAGTGCTAGAGATCTAACGGGAGTGGCCGGGGAGCTGTTTTTT.

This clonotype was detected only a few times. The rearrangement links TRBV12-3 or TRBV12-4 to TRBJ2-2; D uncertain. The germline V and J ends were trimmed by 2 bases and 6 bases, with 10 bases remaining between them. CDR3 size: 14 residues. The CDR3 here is CASSLRPPPGELFF. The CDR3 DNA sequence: TGTGCCAGCAGTTTAAGACCTCCGCCCGGGGAGCTGTTTTTT.

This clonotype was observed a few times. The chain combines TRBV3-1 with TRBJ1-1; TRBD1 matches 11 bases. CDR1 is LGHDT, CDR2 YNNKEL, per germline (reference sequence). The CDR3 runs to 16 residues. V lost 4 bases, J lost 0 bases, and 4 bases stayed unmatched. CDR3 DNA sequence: TGTGCCAGCAGCCGGACAGGGGGCGCGGTGAACACTGAAGCTTTCTTT. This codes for CASSRTGGAVNTEAFF.

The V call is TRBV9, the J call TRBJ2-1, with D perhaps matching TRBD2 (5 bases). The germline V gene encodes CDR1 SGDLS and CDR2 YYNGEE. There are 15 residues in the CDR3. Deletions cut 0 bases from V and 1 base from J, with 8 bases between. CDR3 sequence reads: CASSVGVASYNEQFF. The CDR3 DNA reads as TGTGCCAGCAGCGTAGGGGTAGCGTCCTACAATGAGCAGTTCTTC.

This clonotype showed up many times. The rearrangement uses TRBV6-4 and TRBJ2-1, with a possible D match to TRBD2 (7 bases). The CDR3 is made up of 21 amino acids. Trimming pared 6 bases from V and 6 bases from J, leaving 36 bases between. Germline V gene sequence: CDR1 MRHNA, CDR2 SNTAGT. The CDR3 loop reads CASSTKLTRQGGGGSGNEQFF. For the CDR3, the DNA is TGTGCCAGCAGCACCAAATTGACAAGACAAGGGGGTGGCGGGAGTGGCAATGAGCAGTTCTTC.